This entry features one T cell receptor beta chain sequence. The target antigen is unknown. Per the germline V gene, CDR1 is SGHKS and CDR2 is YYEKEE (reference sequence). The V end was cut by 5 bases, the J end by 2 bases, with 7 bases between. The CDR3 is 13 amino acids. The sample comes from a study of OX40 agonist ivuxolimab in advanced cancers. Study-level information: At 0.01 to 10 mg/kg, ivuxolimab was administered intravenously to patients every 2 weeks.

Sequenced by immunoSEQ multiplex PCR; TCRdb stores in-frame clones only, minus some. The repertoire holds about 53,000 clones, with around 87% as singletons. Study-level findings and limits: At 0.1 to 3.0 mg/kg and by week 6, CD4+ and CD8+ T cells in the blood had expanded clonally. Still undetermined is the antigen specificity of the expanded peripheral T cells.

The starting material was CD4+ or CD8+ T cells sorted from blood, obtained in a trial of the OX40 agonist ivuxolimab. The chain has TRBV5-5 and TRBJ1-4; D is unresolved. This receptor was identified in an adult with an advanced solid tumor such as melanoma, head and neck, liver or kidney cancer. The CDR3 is CASSRDTNEKLFF. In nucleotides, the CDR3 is TGTGCCAGCAGTCGAGATACTAATGAAAAACTGTTTTTT.